This entry lists 15 T cell receptor beta chains sequenced from one sample in a study of response to subunit inactivated influenza vaccine. TCRdb redid the calling of the RT-PCR reads with MiXCR, one entry per CDR3 protein. The sample consists of hundreds of thousands of distinct CDR3 sequences, less than 20% of them appearing once. Sequencing was performed on PBMCs from blood, taken roughly 5 days after vaccination. The receptors come from a man between 50 and 59 years old who received an inactivated influenza vaccine.

This clonotype turned up a few times. The V call is TRBV12-3 or TRBV12-4, the J call TRBJ1-2; the D gene is possibly TRBD1 (5 bases). This CDR3 comprises 14 residues. Trimming stripped 5 bases from V and 1 base from J, with 11 bases between. CDR3: CASSEGQHNYGYTF. CDR3 DNA: TGTGCCAGCAGTGAGGGGCAACATAACTATGGCTACACCTTC.

V is TRBV15 and J is TRBJ1-3, with D hard to call. The CDR3 extends over 17 amino acids. Germline assignment: CDR1 LNHNV and CDR2 YYDKDF (reference sequence). Trimming shortened V by 0 bases and J by 4 bases, and 16 bases separated the two germline ends. CDR3: CATSRDVYSGSGNTIYF. CDR3 DNA: TGTGCCACCAGCAGAGATGTGTATTCGGGTTCCGGAAACACCATATATTTT.

This clonotype was detected once. The J gene is TRBJ2-1, the V gene TRBV28; D call uncertain. The V end lost 6 bases, the J end lost 4 bases, and 22 bases lay between the germline ends. Germline V gene data show CDR1 as MDHEN and CDR2 as SYDVKM. The CDR3 contains 17 residues. CDR3 bases: TGTGCCAGCAGCCATTCCCCCTCCTCCTTGGGTTACAATGAGCAGTTCTTC. The encoded protein is CASSHSPSSLGYNEQFF.

This clonotype was seen more than once but under ten times. The chain uses TRBV29-1 and TRBJ1-2, with TRBD1 as a possible D gene (5 bases). This CDR3 is built from 15 residues. Looked up from germline, CDR1 is SQVTM and CDR2 is ANQGSEA. V was cut by 0 bases and J by 4 bases, with 15 bases left in between. As DNA, the CDR3 is TGCAGCGTTGAAGAAGGCTTGGCGAGGGGCTATGGCTACACCTTC. Protein product: CSVEEGLARGYGYTF.

The sample holds a few counts of this clonotype. The chain carries TRBV20-1 and TRBJ2-7, with 7 bases identical to TRBD2. Trimming took 6 bases from V and 2 from J; bases not matched to a gene: 7. The CDR3 contains 13 residues. Germline values: CDR1 DFQATT, CDR2 SNEGSKA (reference sequence). CDR3 coding DNA: TGCAGTGCCCAGAAGCGGGAAACCTACGAGCAGTACTTC. It encodes CSAQKRETYEQYF.

The chain has TRBV7-9 and TRBJ1-4; D perhaps matches TRBD1 (6 bases). This CDR3 has 15 amino acids. The V gene's germline CDR1 is SEHNR and CDR2 FQNEAQ (reference sequence). V was shortened by 4 bases and J by 7 bases, with 16 bases between the two germline ends. CDR3 loop: CASSYQGIGVEKLFF. The CDR3 DNA follows: TGTGCCAGCAGCTACCAGGGGATCGGGGTTGAAAAACTGTTTTTT.

The chain couples TRBV29-1 to TRBJ2-1; D perhaps matches TRBD1 (6 bases). This CDR3 contains 12 residues. Looked up from germline, CDR1 is SQVTM and CDR2 is ANQGSEA. V shed 4 bases and J shed 7 bases, with 11 bases lying between them. The CDR3 protein is CSVATGLNEQFF. The CDR3 nucleotides read TGCAGCGTTGCCACAGGGCTGAATGAGCAGTTCTTC.

There are many counts of this clonotype. This chain connects TRBV18 to TRBJ2-5, with 8 bases identical to TRBD2. This CDR3 is built from 13 residues. With V trimmed by 4 bases and J by 4 bases, 2 bases remained unmatched. The germline V gene encodes CDR1 KGHSH and CDR2 LQKENI. Written as DNA, the CDR3 is TGTGCCAGCTCACTACGGGAGGGAGAGACCCAGTACTTC. Amino acids: CASSLREGETQYF.

This clonotype has just a few counts. The chain links TRBV6-2 or TRBV6-3 to TRBJ2-1, with D tentatively TRBD1 (6 bases). Trimming shortened V by 4 bases and J by 4 bases, and 29 bases separated the two germline ends. Per the germline V gene, CDR1 is MNHEY and CDR2 is SVGEGT. The CDR3 totals 20 residues. The CDR3 region is CASSSPRGPTTQKRYNEQFF. In DNA form, the CDR3 reads TGTGCCAGCAGTTCTCCCAGGGGTCCCACCACTCAGAAGAGGTACAATGAGCAGTTCTTC.

The chain is built from TRBV6-5 and TRBJ2-5; D call uncertain. The CDR3 is 15 amino acids. CDR1 is MNHEY, CDR2 SVGAGI, per germline. V lost 0 bases, J lost 1 base, and 9 bases lay in between. This CDR3 is CASSYSRNSQETQYF. CDR3 nucleotides: TGTGCCAGCAGTTACTCCCGTAACAGCCAAGAGACCCAGTACTTC.

This clonotype was found once. The genes are TRBV19 and TRBJ1-4, with TRBD1 matching 10 bases. The CDR3 sequence is 16 residues long. The V and J ends lost 4 bases and 11 bases, in that order; junction bases with no gene match: 13. Germline-derived CDR1 and CDR2 are LNHDA and SQIVND (reference sequence). The CDR3 spells CASSRKTGTGAWKLFF. The DNA for the CDR3 is TGTGCCAGTAGTAGAAAGACCGGGACAGGGGCCTGGAAACTGTTTTTT.

The chain combines TRBV3-1 with TRBJ2-7, with a possible D match to TRBD2 (6 bases). Germline V gene data show CDR1 as LGHDT and CDR2 as YNNKEL (reference sequence). This CDR3 is 16 amino acids long. V was trimmed by 0 bases and J by 2 bases, leaving 14 bases between them. CDR3 DNA: TGTGCCAGCAGCCAAGATTGGGGGGACCCCGCCTACGAGCAGTACTTC. Protein sequence: CASSQDWGDPAYEQYF.

The chain has TRBV7-2 and TRBJ1-1; D remains unclear. Germline V gene data show CDR1 as SGHTA and CDR2 as FQGNSA. Between the trimmed V and J ends, which lost 0 bases and 1 base, there was a span of 9 bases. The length of the CDR3 is 15 residues. CDR3 protein: CASSLAPTANTEAFF. For the CDR3, the DNA is TGTGCCAGCAGCTTAGCGCCAACGGCGAACACTGAAGCTTTCTTT.

The chain uses TRBV12-3 or TRBV12-4 and TRBJ2-7; 9 nucleotides line up with TRBD1. CDR3 size: 15 residues. V was clipped by 3 bases and J by 5 bases; unmatched bases: 8. The chain's CDR3 is CASSFLGTGLDEQYF. The CDR3 DNA reads TGTGCCAGCAGTTTCCTAGGGACAGGGCTGGACGAGCAGTACTTC.

This clonotype was detected ten times or more. This rearrangement joins TRBV12-3 or TRBV12-4 to TRBJ2-1; tentative D call: TRBD2 (6 bases). Trimming cost V 2 bases and J 3 bases, with 11 bases left between them. This CDR3 has 15 residues. DNA for the CDR3: TGTGCCAGCAGTTTACAGGGACTGAGCTACAATGAGCAGTTCTTC. Translated: CASSLQGLSYNEQFF.